This entry describes one T cell receptor beta chain. Trimming cost V 3 bases and J 3 bases, with 8 bases left between them. This CDR3 is built from 14 residues. CDR1 and CDR2 from the germline V gene are SNHLY and FYNNEI. This specimen comes from a study of PD-L1 blockade in urothelial cancer. Time point here: pretreatment peripheral blood. Each PCR contained spiked-in synthetic TCR analog templates. Libraries were prepared by immunoSEQ multiplex PCR; TCRdb keeps only in-frame clonotypes and omits some of them. There are around 100,000 clones in the sample; about nine tenths occur only once, and approximately 2% lies in the top ten.

This sequence originates from a man in his sixties with urothelial cancer. This sample comprised PBMCs, obtained around atezolizumab (anti-PD-L1) treatment. The chain employs TRBV2 and TRBJ2-2; TRBD1 might be the D (5 bases). CDR3 coding DNA: TGTGCCAGCAGTGAGGGGCGAGACACCGGGGAGCTGTTTTTT. This gives the protein CASSEGRDTGELFF.